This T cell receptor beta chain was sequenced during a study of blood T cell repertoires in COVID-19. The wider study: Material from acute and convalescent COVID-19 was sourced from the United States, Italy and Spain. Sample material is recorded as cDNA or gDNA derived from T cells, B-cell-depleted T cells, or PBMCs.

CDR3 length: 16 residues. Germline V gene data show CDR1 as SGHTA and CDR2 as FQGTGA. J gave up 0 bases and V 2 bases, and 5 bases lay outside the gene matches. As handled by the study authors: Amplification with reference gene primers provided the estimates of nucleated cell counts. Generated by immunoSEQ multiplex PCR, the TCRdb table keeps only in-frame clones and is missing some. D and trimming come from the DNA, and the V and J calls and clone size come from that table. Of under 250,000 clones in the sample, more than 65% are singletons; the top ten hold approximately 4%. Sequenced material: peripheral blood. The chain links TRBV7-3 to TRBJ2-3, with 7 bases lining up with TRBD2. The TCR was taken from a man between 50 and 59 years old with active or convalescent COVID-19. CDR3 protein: CASSLLADPSTDTQYF. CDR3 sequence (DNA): TGTGCCAGCAGCTTACTAGCGGATCCTAGCACAGATACGCAGTATTTT.